These 27 T cell receptor beta chains share one sample of origin, sequenced in a study of T cell responses to AZD1222 COVID-19 vaccine (dated by TCRdb to 2020 to 2022). Reading the label with the study, this specimen's time point is: baseline before first vaccination. Read against the paper, the sample's treatment or condition label means: meningococcal conjugate vaccine given as trial control. Libraries were prepared through the immunoSEQ multiplex PCR assay. Held by TCRdb, this immuneACCESS table contains in-frame sequences only and omits some clones. Under half of the omission traces to an unresolved V gene where checked; the cause of the rest is unknown. The sample data list about 150,000 clones, and approximately 87% of these were observed just once. The top ten clones comprise 4.5% to 6% of the sample. The source was peripheral blood, collected on day 0 of MenACWY control vaccination. The receptor set was obtained from an adult in good health.

The rearrangement links TRBV5-1 to TRBJ1-2; D ambiguous. V lost 1 base to trimming and J lost 9 bases, with 13 bases between them. There are 13 residues in the CDR3. CDR1 is SGHRS, CDR2 YFSETQ, per germline. CDR3 in amino acids: CASSLTSQERYTF. CDR3 DNA sequence: TGCGCCAGCAGCTTGACCAGCCAGGAGCGCTACACCTTC.

V is TRBV7-8 and J is TRBJ1-5; D unclear. The end of the DNA aligns better with TRBJ2-3, so the J call may be wrong. This CDR3 spans 13 amino acids. CDR1 is SGHVS, CDR2 FQNEAQ, per germline. CDR3 sequence: CASSFSPNQPQYF. The CDR3 DNA follows: TGTGCCAGCAGCTTTTCACCCAATCAGCCCCAGTATTTT.

The chain recombines TRBV19 with TRBJ2-4, with D perhaps TRBD1 (5 bases). V was clipped by 3 bases and J by 0 bases, with 6 bases between them. CDR1 and CDR2 from the germline V gene are LNHDA and SQIVND (reference sequence). This CDR3 comprises 14 residues. CDR3 in amino acids: CASSIREAKNIQYF. DNA for the CDR3: TGTGCCAGTAGTATCAGGGAAGCCAAAAACATTCAGTACTTC.

CDR3 sequence: CASSQGPHKGTELVTQYF. CDR3 coding DNA: TGTGCCAGCAGCCAAGGGCCCCACAAGGGGACAGAGTTGGTTACGCAGTATTTT. V gene TRBV3-1 (or the pseudogene TRBV3-2) combines with J gene TRBJ2-3; 7 bases match TRBD1. Germline trimming cut 1 base from V and 8 bases from J; bases unmatched to any gene: 18. Germline V gene sequence: CDR1 LGHDT, CDR2 YNNKEL (reference sequence). The CDR3 length is 18 residues.

The CDR3 sequence: CASSLLTSSYEQYV. The CDR3 DNA is TGTGCCAGCAGCTTGCTCACGAGCTCCTACGAGCAGTACGTC. The chain is built from TRBV5-4 and TRBJ2-7; D remains ambiguous. Germline assignment: CDR1 SGHNT and CDR2 YYREEE (reference sequence). CDR3 size: 14 residues. The ends were cut back, 1 base at V and 0 bases at J, with 8 bases in the middle.

V is TRBV7-2 and J is TRBJ1-5, with D tentatively TRBD1 (5 bases). The CDR3 loop spans 15 amino acids. Germline V gene data show CDR1 as SGHTA and CDR2 as FQGNSA. V lost 5 bases and J lost 8, with 19 bases in between. This CDR3 reads CASSPMIRGGEPQHF. For the CDR3, the DNA is TGTGCCAGCAGCCCTATGATCCGGGGCGGAGAGCCCCAGCATTTT.

The chain uses TRBV7-9 and TRBJ2-5, with 8 nucleotides matching TRBD2. The germline CDR1 and CDR2 sequences are SEHNR and FQNEAQ (reference sequence). The CDR3 covers 15 residues. The ends lost 2 bases at V and 5 bases at J; junction bases unmatched: 7. The CDR3 loop is CASSLLGLGHETQYF. The CDR3 nucleotides read TGTGCCAGCAGCTTATTGGGACTAGGGCACGAGACCCAGTACTTC.

As to this clone: This sample also contains other DNA sequences that code for the same CDR3. The rearrangement joins TRBV28 to TRBJ2-2; D tentatively fits TRBD1 or TRBD2 (5 bases each). CDR3 size: 13 residues. Germline loops: CDR1 MDHEN, CDR2 SYDVKM. Between the trimmed V and J ends, which lost 2 bases and 4 bases, there was a span of 5 bases. The CDR3 here is CASSLGGTGELFF. The CDR3 DNA reads TGTGCCAGCAGTTTAGGGGGCACCGGGGAGCTGTTTTTT.

The chain combines TRBV2 with TRBJ1-1; D is unclear. The CDR3 sequence is 14 residues long. Trimming pared 6 bases from V and 1 base from J, leaving 12 bases between. Germline CDR1 and CDR2: SNHLY and FYNNEI. CDR3 loop: CASRATLGNTEAFF. The CDR3 DNA follows: TGTGCCAGCAGGGCCACCCTGGGGAACACTGAAGCTTTCTTT.

This clone was found once. The CDR3 coding sequence is TGTGCCAGCAGTTTCGGCCTCAGGGCTGGCTACACCTTC. It encodes CASSFGLRAGYTF. The chain employs TRBV28 and TRBJ1-2, with a weak D call TRBD1 (5 bases). The CDR3 contains 13 residues. V was clipped by 3 bases and J by 7 bases, with 12 bases between them. Per germline, CDR1 MDHEN and CDR2 SYDVKM.

The V and J genes are TRBV5-1 and TRBJ1-6; TRBD1 might be the D (6 bases). The V and J ends lost 5 bases and 0 bases respectively, with 12 bases between them. Germline V gene sequence: CDR1 SGHRS, CDR2 YFSETQ. The CDR3 extends over 16 amino acids. The CDR3 is CASRNTGSSYNSPLHF. In DNA, the CDR3 is TGCGCCAGCAGAAATACAGGGAGCTCCTATAATTCACCCCTCCACTTT.

This clone was detected only a few times. The rearrangement uses TRBV7-9 and TRBJ1-1; TRBD1 matches 8 bases. The V segment lost 2 bases and the J segment 11 bases; nucleotides outside the gene matches: 7. This CDR3 has 13 amino acids. Germline assignment: CDR1 SEHNR and CDR2 FQNEAQ (reference sequence). The CDR3 protein is CASSLTQGATAFF. The CDR3 DNA sequence: TGTGCCAGCAGCTTAACCCAGGGGGCGACTGCTTTCTTT.

V gene TRBV7-9 combines with J gene TRBJ1-6; TRBD1 aligns across 7 bases. Trimming removed 1 base from V and 7 bases from J; junction bases left unmatched: 10. CDR1 is SEHNR, CDR2 FQNEAQ, per germline (reference sequence). The CDR3 runs 17 residues. The CDR3 bases are TGTGCCAGCAGCTTAGGGGACAGCGGACTTCTCAATTCACCCCTCCACTTT. Translating gives CASSLGDSGLLNSPLHF.

V is TRBV15 and J is TRBJ2-5, with 14 positions matching TRBD2. Trimming removed 5 bases from V and 5 bases from J; junction bases left unmatched: 13. This CDR3 contains 18 residues. Germline V CDR1 and CDR2: LNHNV, YYDKDF (reference sequence). The CDR3 DNA reads as TGTGCCACCAGCCCACGGACTAGCGGGAGGACGTACCTGGAGACCCAGTACTTC. It is translated as CATSPRTSGRTYLETQYF.

The V call is TRBV7-6, the J call TRBJ1-4, with D perhaps matching TRBD1 (6 bases). V was cut by 5 bases and J by 2 bases, with 15 bases left in between. This CDR3 has 16 amino acids. Looked up from germline, CDR1 is SGHVS and CDR2 is FNYEAQ. The CDR3 region has the DNA TGTGCCAGCAGCCAAAGAGGGGACACGACTAATGAAAAACTGTTTTTT. This translates into CASSQRGDTTNEKLFF.

In this sample, this clone turned up once. J is TRBJ2-5 and V is TRBV3-1 (or the pseudogene TRBV3-2), with TRBD2 as a possible D gene (6 bases). In germline, CDR1 is LGHDT, CDR2 YNNKEL (reference sequence). This CDR3 contains 17 residues. Deletions cut 2 bases from V and 3 bases from J, with 19 bases between. The CDR3 bases are TGTGCCAGCAGCCAACCTAGCGCAACGTTGGGTAAAGAGACCCAGTACTTC. It is translated as CASSQPSATLGKETQYF.

V usage is TRBV9 and J usage is TRBJ1-1; no definite D call. Germline loops: CDR1 SGDLS, CDR2 YYNGEE. Trimming removed 0 bases from V and 0 bases from J, with 9 bases in between. CDR3 length: 15 amino acids. The CDR3 DNA sequence: TGTGCCAGCAGCGTAGGGGAGCTTTTGAACACTGAAGCTTTCTTT. This sequence encodes CASSVGELLNTEAFF.

This chain joins TRBV6-4 and TRBJ2-1; D gene uncertain. CDR1 and CDR2 (germline): MRHNA, SNTAGT. The CDR3 has 11 residues. The V gene lost 5 bases and the J gene lost 7 bases, with 6 bases spanning the gap. The CDR3 coding sequence is TGTGCCAGCAGTAACTTAAATGAGCAGTTCTTC. Amino acids: CASSNLNEQFF.

CDR3 sequence (DNA): TGTGCCACCAGCAGAGATGGGACAGTCCACTATGGCTACACCTTC. This gives the protein CATSRDGTVHYGYTF. The chain links TRBV15 to TRBJ1-2; TRBD1 agrees at 7 bases. Trimming removed 0 bases from V and 3 bases from J; junction bases left unmatched: 4. The CDR3 is 15 amino acids. Germline loops: CDR1 LNHNV, CDR2 YYDKDF (reference sequence).

This chain links TRBV19 with TRBJ1-2, with D tentatively TRBD1 (5 bases). CDR1 and CDR2 from the germline V gene are LNHDA and SQIVND (reference sequence). This CDR3 comprises 15 residues. The germline V and J ends were trimmed by 6 bases and 5 bases, with 19 bases remaining between them. CDR3 nucleotides: TGTGCCAGTAGGCAGGGACGAGGATTACGGTATGGCTACACCTTC. Translated, it gives CASRQGRGLRYGYTF.

The chain has TRBV28 and TRBJ1-1; D not certain. CDR1 MDHEN and CDR2 SYDVKM come from the germline V gene. This CDR3 is 11 amino acids long. Trimming took 10 bases from V and 2 from J, leaving 8 bases between them. In nucleotides, the CDR3 is TGTGCCACCCAGGTCAACACTGAAGCTTTCTTT. As protein: CATQVNTEAFF.

This rearrangement joins TRBV7-2 to TRBJ2-7; possible D gene TRBD2, 6 bases. The CDR3 consists of 12 residues. V lost 3 bases and J 7 bases, leaving 10 bases between the germline ends. In germline, CDR1 is SGHTA, CDR2 FQGNSA. The CDR3 bases are TGTGCCAGCAGCTTTCAGGGACTGGAGCAGTACTTC. Translation: CASSFQGLEQYF.

V gene TRBV9 combines with J gene TRBJ1-2; D uncertain. The CDR3 loop spans 14 amino acids. Per germline, CDR1 SGDLS and CDR2 YYNGEE. V was shortened by 0 bases and J by 4 bases, with 10 bases between the two germline ends. This chain's CDR3 is CASSVDGETYGYTF. CDR3 DNA sequence: TGTGCCAGCAGCGTAGATGGGGAGACCTATGGCTACACCTTC. Combining the CDR3 with reference TRBV9 and TRBJ1-2 gives the whole variable domain DSGVTQTPKHLITATGQRVTLRCSPRSGDLSVYWYQQSLDQGLQFLIQYYNGEERAKGNILERFSAQQFPDLHSELNLSSLELGDSALYFCASSVDGETYGYTFGSGTRLTVV.

The rearrangement joins TRBV28 to TRBJ2-1; TRBD2 aligns across 14 bases. The CDR3 covers 19 residues. Germline trimming cut 1 base from V and 7 bases from J; bases unmatched to any gene: 12. Germline V gene lookup returns CDR1 MDHEN and CDR2 SYDVKM. This chain's CDR3 is CASSLLGLAGAKWKNEQFF. The CDR3 nucleotides read TGTGCCAGCAGTTTATTGGGACTAGCGGGGGCCAAGTGGAAAAATGAGCAGTTCTTC. The variable domain in full, completed from reference TRBV28 and TRBJ2-1, reads DVKVTQSSRYLVKRTGEKVFLECVQDMDHENMFWYRQDPGLGLRLIYFSYDVKMKEKGDIPEGYSVSREKKERFSLILESASTNQTSMYLCASSLLGLAGAKWKNEQFFGPGTRLTVL.

V is TRBV19 and J is TRBJ1-4; no firm D call. The CDR3 extends over 15 amino acids. Deletions cut 1 base from V and 6 bases from J, with 12 bases between. CDR1 is LNHDA, CDR2 SQIVND, per germline (reference sequence). The CDR3 spells CASSIVPGGDEKLFF. CDR3 bases: TGTGCCAGTAGTATAGTCCCGGGAGGAGATGAAAAACTGTTTTTT.

V gene TRBV29-1 combines with J gene TRBJ1-1; maybe TRBD1 (5 bases). The V and J ends lost 7 bases and 0 bases respectively, with 12 bases between them. The CDR3 runs 13 residues. Germline V gene lookup returns CDR1 SQVTM and CDR2 ANQGSEA. CDR3 loop: CSAAGRLNTEAFF. The CDR3 DNA follows: TGCAGCGCGGCAGGGCGTTTGAACACTGAAGCTTTCTTT.

The V gene is TRBV14, the J gene TRBJ1-2; D remains unclear. The germline gives CDR1 SGHDN, CDR2 FVKESK. Trimming removed 4 bases at V and 1 base at J, with 10 bases between. The CDR3 extends over 14 amino acids. Written as DNA, the CDR3 is TGTGCCAGCAGCCTTTTTGGGCTTAACTATGGCTACACCTTC. Translated, it gives CASSLFGLNYGYTF.